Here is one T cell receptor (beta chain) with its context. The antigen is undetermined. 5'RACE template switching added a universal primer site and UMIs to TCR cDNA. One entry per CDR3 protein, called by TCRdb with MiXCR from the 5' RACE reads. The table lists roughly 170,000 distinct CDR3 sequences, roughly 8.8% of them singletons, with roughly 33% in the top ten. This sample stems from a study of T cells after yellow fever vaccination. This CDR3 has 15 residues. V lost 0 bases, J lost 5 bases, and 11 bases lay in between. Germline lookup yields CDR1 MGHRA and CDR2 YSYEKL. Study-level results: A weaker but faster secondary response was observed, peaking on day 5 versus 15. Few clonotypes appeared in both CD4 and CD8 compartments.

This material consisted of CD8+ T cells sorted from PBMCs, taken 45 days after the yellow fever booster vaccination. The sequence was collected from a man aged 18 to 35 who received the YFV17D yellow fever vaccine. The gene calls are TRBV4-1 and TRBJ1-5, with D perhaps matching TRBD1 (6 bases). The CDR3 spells CASSQDADSYQPQHF. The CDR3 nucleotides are TGCGCCAGCAGCCAAGATGCGGACAGTTATCAGCCCCAGCATTTT.